The sequence of this T cell receptor beta chain was determined in a study of early T cells in non-severe SARS-CoV-2 infection. Overall study context: The chains were unpaired, and the sequenced material was bulk RNA from unsorted whole blood. Study-level points and caveats: The study's VDJdb matching favored anti-spike CD8 responses and missed private and CD4 specificities.

In the library, individual cDNA molecules carried attached unique molecular identifiers. MiXCR, applied by TCRdb to the 5' RACE reads, yields one record per CDR3 protein. This table holds around 63,000 distinct CDR3 sequences, 5% to 6.5% found once. Trimming left V 2 bases short and J 2 bases short, with 7 bases between. The V gene's germline CDR1 is MNHEY and CDR2 SVGAGI. This CDR3 is built from 13 residues. This clonotype has ten or more counts. Its antigen is as yet unknown. The genes are TRBV6-5 and TRBJ2-7; maybe TRBD1 (5 bases). The source of this sequence is an adult who was a healthcare worker with PCR-confirmed SARS-CoV-2 infection or an uninfected control (not recorded which). Sequenced material: whole blood, taken at baseline. CDR3 loop: CASSYAGTYEQYF. The CDR3 nucleotides are TGTGCCAGCAGTTACGCAGGGACCTACGAGCAGTACTTC.